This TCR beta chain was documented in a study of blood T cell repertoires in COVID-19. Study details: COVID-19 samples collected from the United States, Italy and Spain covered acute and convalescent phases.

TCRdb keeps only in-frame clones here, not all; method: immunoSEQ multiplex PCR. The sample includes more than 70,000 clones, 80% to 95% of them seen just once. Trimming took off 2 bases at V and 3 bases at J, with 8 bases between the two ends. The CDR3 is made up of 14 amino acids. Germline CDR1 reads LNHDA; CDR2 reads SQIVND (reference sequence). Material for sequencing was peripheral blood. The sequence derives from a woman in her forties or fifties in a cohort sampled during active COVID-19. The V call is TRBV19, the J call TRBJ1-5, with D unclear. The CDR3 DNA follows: TGTGCCAGTAGTATATCTGTTTCCAATCAGCCCCAGCATTTT. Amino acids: CASSISVSNQPQHF.